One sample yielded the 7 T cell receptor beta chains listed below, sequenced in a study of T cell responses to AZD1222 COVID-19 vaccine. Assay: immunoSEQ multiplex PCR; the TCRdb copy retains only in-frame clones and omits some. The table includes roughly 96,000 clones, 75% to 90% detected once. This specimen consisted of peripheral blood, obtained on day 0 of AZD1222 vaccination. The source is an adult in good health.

As DNA, the CDR3 is TGCGCCAGCAGCCAAGCGGGACAGGGTAACTATGGCTACACCTTC. Amino acid sequence: CASSQAGQGNYGYTF. The V gene is TRBV4-3, the J gene TRBJ1-2, with 9 bases aligning to TRBD1. Germline values: CDR1 LGHNA, CDR2 YSLEER. The CDR3 runs to 15 residues. With 1 base clipped from V and 1 base from J, the junction kept 1 base outside the gene matches.

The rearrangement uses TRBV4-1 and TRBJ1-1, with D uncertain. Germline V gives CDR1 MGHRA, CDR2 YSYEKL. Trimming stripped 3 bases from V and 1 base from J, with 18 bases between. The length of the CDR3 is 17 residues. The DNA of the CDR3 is TGCGCCAGCAGCCATCTCGGACGGAGTCCACAGAACACTGAAGCTTTCTTT. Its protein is CASSHLGRSPQNTEAFF.

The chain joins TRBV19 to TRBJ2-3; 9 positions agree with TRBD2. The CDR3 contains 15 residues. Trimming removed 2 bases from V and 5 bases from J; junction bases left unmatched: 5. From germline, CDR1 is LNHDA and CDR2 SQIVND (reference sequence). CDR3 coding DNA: TGTGCCAGTAGTATATCGGCGGGAGGGAGAGATACGCAGTATTTT. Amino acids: CASSISAGGRDTQYF.

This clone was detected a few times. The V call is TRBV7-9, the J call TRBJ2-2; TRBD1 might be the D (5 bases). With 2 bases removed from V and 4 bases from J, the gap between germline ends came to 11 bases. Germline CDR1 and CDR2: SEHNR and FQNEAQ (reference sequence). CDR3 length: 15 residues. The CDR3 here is CASSLSAGLTGELFF. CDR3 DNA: TGTGCCAGCAGCTTATCGGCAGGGCTCACCGGGGAGCTGTTTTTT.

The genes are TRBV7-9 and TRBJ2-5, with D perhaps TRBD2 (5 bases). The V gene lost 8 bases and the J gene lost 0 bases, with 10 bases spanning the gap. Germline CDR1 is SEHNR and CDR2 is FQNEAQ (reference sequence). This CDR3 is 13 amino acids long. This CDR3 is CASAGVNQETQYF. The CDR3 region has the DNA TGTGCCAGCGCCGGGGTTAACCAAGAGACCCAGTACTTC. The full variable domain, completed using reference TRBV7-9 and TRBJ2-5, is DTGVSQNPRHKITKRGQNVTFRCDPISEHNRLYWYRQTLGQGPEFLTYFQNEAQLEKSRLLSDRFSAERPKGSFSTLEIQRTEQGDSAMYLCASAGVNQETQYFGPGTRLLVL.

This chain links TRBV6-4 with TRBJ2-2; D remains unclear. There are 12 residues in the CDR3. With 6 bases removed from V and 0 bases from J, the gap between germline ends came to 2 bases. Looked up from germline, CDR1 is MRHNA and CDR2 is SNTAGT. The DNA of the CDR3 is TGTGCCAGCAGATCGAACACCGGGGAGCTGTTTTTT. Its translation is CASRSNTGELFF.

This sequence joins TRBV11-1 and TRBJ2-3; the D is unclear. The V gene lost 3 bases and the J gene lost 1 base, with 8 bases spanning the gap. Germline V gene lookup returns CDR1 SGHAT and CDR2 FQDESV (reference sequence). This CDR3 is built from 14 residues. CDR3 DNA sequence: TGTGCCAGCAGCTTGGCGGACCGCACAGATACGCAGTATTTT. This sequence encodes CASSLADRTDTQYF.